Shown below are 14 T cell receptor beta chains from a single sample sequenced in a study of PD-1 blockade in mismatch repair-deficient tumors. Generated by immunoSEQ multiplex PCR, the TCRdb table keeps only in-frame clones and is missing some. The sample contains around 25,000 clones, approximately 88% of which appear only once. This specimen consisted of PBMCs, obtained before pembrolizumab treatment. The source is an adult with mismatch repair-deficient cancer.

This chain joins TRBV19 and TRBJ1-5; TRBD1 is a possible D gene (5 bases). Trimming shortened V by 6 bases and J by 3 bases, and 15 bases separated the two germline ends. The germline CDR1 and CDR2 sequences are LNHDA and SQIVND (reference sequence). The CDR3 consists of 15 residues. The CDR3 region is CASSGEGSYNQPQHF. The DNA of the CDR3 is TGTGCCAGTAGCGGGGAGGGGTCCTACAATCAGCCCCAGCATTTT. Looking up the rest from reference TRBV19 and TRBJ1-5 gives the full variable domain: DGGITQSPKYLFRKEGQNVTLSCEQNLNHDAMYWYRQDPGQGLRLIYYSQIVNDFQKGDIAEGYSVSREKKESFPLTVTSAQKNPTAFYLCASSGEGSYNQPQHFGDGTRLSIL.

The genes are TRBV15 and TRBJ2-5, with 7 bases fitting TRBD1. V gave up 5 bases and J gave up 1 base; unmatched junction bases: 1. Germline assignment: CDR1 LNHNV and CDR2 YYDKDF (reference sequence). CDR3 length: 13 amino acids. CDR3 sequence reads: CATSGTVQETQYF. As DNA, the CDR3 is TGTGCCACCAGCGGGACAGTCCAAGAGACCCAGTACTTC.

This sequence joins TRBV18 and TRBJ2-5; TRBD2 agrees at 9 bases. The CDR3 is made up of 16 amino acids. Germline V gene lookup returns CDR1 KGHSH and CDR2 LQKENI. With 3 bases clipped from V and 4 bases from J, the junction kept 9 bases outside the gene matches. CDR3 DNA: TGTGCCAGCTCACCTTCTTTAGCGGGAGCGGGAGAGACCCAGTACTTC. Protein: CASSPSLAGAGETQYF.

This chain uses TRBV11-1 with TRBJ2-5; the D gene is possibly TRBD1 (6 bases). Trimming pared 6 bases from V and 5 bases from J, leaving 13 bases between. The CDR3 is made up of 13 amino acids. Germline-derived CDR1 and CDR2 are SGHAT and FQDESV (reference sequence). CDR3 sequence: CASSSQGQETQYF. CDR3 nucleotides: TGTGCCAGCAGTTCACAGGGTCAGGAGACCCAGTACTTC.

The V gene is TRBV28, the J gene TRBJ2-7; TRBD2 matches 11 bases. Unmatched junction bases numbered 4, after V lost 5 bases and J lost 4 bases. The germline V gene has CDR1 MDHEN and CDR2 SYDVKM. The CDR3 is made up of 14 amino acids. CDR3 nucleotides: TGTGCCAGCAGTGTAACTAGCGGGGGATACGAGCAGTACTTC. Translation: CASSVTSGGYEQYF.

The chain has TRBV4-2 and TRBJ1-1; 7 bases agree with TRBD1. V dropped 3 bases and J dropped 1; count of bases not matched to a gene: 8. Germline assignment: CDR1 LGHNA and CDR2 YNFKEQ. The CDR3 runs to 16 residues. CDR3 in amino acids: CASSQNSGQTNTEAFF. In DNA form, the CDR3 reads TGTGCCAGCAGCCAGAACTCGGGACAGACGAACACTGAAGCTTTCTTT.

This chain joins TRBV5-6 and TRBJ1-4; D is ambiguous. The V end was cut by 4 bases, the J end by 17 bases, with 18 bases between. The germline V gene encodes CDR1 SGHDT and CDR2 YYEEEE. The CDR3 sequence is 12 residues long. The CDR3 here is CASSPDGVSEFF. The CDR3 coding sequence is TGTGCCAGCAGCCCGGACGGGGTTAGTGAATTTTTT.

This clone came up once. This chain links TRBV6-1 with TRBJ1-4; tentative D call: TRBD1 (5 bases). CDR3 length equals 13 residues. Trimming left V 5 bases short and J 8 bases short, with 12 bases between. Germline V gives CDR1 MNHNS, CDR2 SASEGT. This chain's CDR3 is CASSILGGEKLFF. CDR3 nucleotides: TGTGCCAGCAGTATTCTGGGGGGGGAAAAACTGTTTTTT.

CDR3 nucleotides: TGTGCCAGCAGCCCGACAGGGGCCAAAAACATTCAGTACTTC. Its translation: CASSPTGAKNIQYF. The J gene is TRBJ2-4, the V gene TRBV14; TRBD1 matches 7 bases. Germline CDR1 is SGHDN and CDR2 is FVKESK. V lost 4 bases and J lost 1; bases outside the gene matches: 1. The length of the CDR3 is 14 residues.

The chain uses TRBV6-1 and TRBJ1-4; TRBD1 matches at 10 bases. V gave up 6 bases and J gave up 6 bases; unmatched junction bases: 7. This CDR3 has 15 residues. Germline assignment: CDR1 MNHNS and CDR2 SASEGT. The CDR3 DNA reads as TGTGCCAGCAGCCTAACCGGGACAGGGGATGAAAAACTGTTTTTT. It encodes CASSLTGTGDEKLFF.

In nucleotides, the CDR3 is TGTGCCAGCGGATGGGCGGGACAAGAGACCCAGTACTTC. Translated: CASGWAGQETQYF. The chain links TRBV7-9 to TRBJ2-5; a possible D gene is TRBD2 (6 bases). Trimming pared 8 bases from V and 2 bases from J, leaving 12 bases between. Per germline, CDR1 SEHNR and CDR2 FQNEAQ (reference sequence). The length of the CDR3 is 13 residues.

The genes are TRBV2 and TRBJ1-4, with 7 nucleotides matching TRBD1. Germline CDR1 reads SNHLY; CDR2 reads FYNNEI. V lost 1 base, J lost 8 bases, and 7 bases stayed unmatched. This CDR3 has 15 residues. CDR3: CASSEGGGFREKLFF. The CDR3 coding sequence is TGTGCCAGCAGTGAAGGAGGGGGCTTTCGAGAAAAACTGTTTTTT. The full variable domain, completed using reference TRBV2 and TRBJ1-4, is EPEVTQTPSHQVTQMGQEVILRCVPISNHLYFYWYRQILGQKVEFLVSFYNNEISEKSEIFDDQFSVERPDGSNFTLKIRSTKLEDSAMYFCASSEGGGFREKLFFGSGTQLSVL.

The CDR3 nucleotides are TGTGCCAGCAGTGAGCTAGCGGGAGACTACAATGAGCAGTTCTTC. Its protein is CASSELAGDYNEQFF. J is TRBJ2-1 and V is TRBV6-1; TRBD2 agrees at 10 bases. The CDR3 spans 15 residues. Germline V CDR1 and CDR2: MNHNS, SASEGT. The junction had 2 bases not matched to a gene; V was cut back by 3 bases and J by 3 bases.

This clone was detected only a few times. The rearrangement uses TRBV9 and TRBJ2-7, with 11 bases matching TRBD2. This CDR3 is 14 amino acids long. V was clipped by 3 bases and J by 3 bases; unmatched bases: 2. Germline V gene sequence: CDR1 SGDLS, CDR2 YYNGEE. The CDR3 loop is CASSAGTSGYEQYF. The CDR3 coding sequence is TGTGCCAGCAGCGCCGGGACTAGCGGCTACGAGCAGTACTTC.